This TCR beta chain was obtained from a study of identifying expanded T cells in peripheral blood. V lost 3 bases to trimming and J lost 4 bases; unmatched junction nucleotides: 12. Germline V CDR1 and CDR2: LNHDA, SQIVND (reference sequence). CDR3 length equals 18 residues. Data came from immunoSEQ multiplex PCR; TCRdb stores just in-frame clones and leaves some out. The repertoire includes about 85,000 clones, roughly 91% of them detected once, and roughly 20% sits in the top ten. Note on this clone: The antigen remains undetermined.

Study conclusions and caveats: Across healthy donors, higher total template counts meant significantly greater approximately two-week count variance. Technical replicates showed about 1.2 changed clones; roughly two weeks roughly 18; four weeks 19.

No infections or other immune events were documented during collection. This TCR derives from a person aged 18-70 years in good health. Sample: blood. The J gene is TRBJ1-4, the V gene TRBV19, with 9 nucleotides matching TRBD1. CDR3 sequence: CASSIGPGTGPYNEKLFF. CDR3 DNA sequence: TGTGCCAGTAGTATTGGCCCAGGGACAGGGCCATATAATGAAAAACTGTTTTTT.